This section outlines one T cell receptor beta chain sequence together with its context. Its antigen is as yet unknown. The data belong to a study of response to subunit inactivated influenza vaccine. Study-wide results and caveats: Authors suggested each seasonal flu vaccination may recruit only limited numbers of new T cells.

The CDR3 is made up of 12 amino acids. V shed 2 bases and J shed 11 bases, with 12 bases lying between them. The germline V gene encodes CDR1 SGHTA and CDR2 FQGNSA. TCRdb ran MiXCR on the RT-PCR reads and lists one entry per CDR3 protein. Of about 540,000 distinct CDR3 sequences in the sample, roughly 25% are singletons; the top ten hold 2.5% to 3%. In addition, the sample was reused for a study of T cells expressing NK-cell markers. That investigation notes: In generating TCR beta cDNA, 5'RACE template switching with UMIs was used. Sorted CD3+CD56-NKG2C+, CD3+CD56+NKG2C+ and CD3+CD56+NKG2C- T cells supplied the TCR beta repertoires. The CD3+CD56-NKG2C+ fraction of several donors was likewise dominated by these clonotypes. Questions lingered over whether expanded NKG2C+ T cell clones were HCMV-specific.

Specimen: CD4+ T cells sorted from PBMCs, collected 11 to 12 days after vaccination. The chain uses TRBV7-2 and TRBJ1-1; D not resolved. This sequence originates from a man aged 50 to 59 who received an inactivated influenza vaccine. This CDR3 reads CASSLFSSEAFF. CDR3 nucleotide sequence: TGTGCCAGCAGCTTATTTTCCTCGGAGGCTTTCTTT.